This paragraph covers one T cell receptor beta chain sequence. Antigen specificity is unknown. Expansion of antigen-specific CD4+ T cells with viral peptide pools was carried out by the ViraFEST assay before sequencing. After around ten days in culture, the CD4+ T cells were isolated. Absence of prior SARS-CoV-2 infection characterized the vaccine recipients, who showed negative nucleocapsid antibodies. This record comes from a study of vaccination effects on CD4 cells after COVID-19. The CDR3 runs to 13 residues. Trimming took off 0 bases at V and 5 bases at J, with 9 bases between the two ends. The germline V gene encodes CDR1 SGHRS and CDR2 YFSETQ. Study results and caveats: Clones induced by infection and by vaccine showed marked clonal contraction late after vaccination. After vaccination of healthy people, only 1 of 255 vaccine-induced clones cross-reacted with common cold coronaviruses. Few convalescent patients and no early post-infection timepoints were included in the study.

Using immunoSEQ multiplex PCR, the repertoire was profiled, and TCRdb retains in-frame clones only, with some absent. Among about 20,000 clones listed, approximately 70% were seen once. This chain uses TRBV5-1 with TRBJ2-7; TRBD2 might be the D (6 bases). The source material was CD4+ T cells from PBMCs cultured with HCoV-NL63 spike peptides, sampled before COVID-19 vaccination. The TCR sequence derives from a human donor who received a COVID-19 vaccine. CDR3 nucleotides: TGCGCCAGCAGCTTGGACGCTAGCGACGAGCAGTACTTC. The encoded protein is CASSLDASDEQYF.